This T cell receptor beta chain appears in the sequencing data of a study of identifying expanded T cells in peripheral blood. Study observations and caveats: Variance in clone template counts between approximately two-week samples significantly increased with total template count across all healthy donors. Differentially abundant clones: around 1.2 between replicates, about 15 at 2 to 3 weeks, 19 to 20 at four.

Collection occurred without any documented infections or immune events in donors. CDR3 length equals 18 residues. Unmatched junction bases numbered 20, after V lost 0 bases and J lost 13 bases. Per the germline V gene, CDR1 is MNHGY and CDR2 is SAAAGT. Measured with immunoSEQ multiplex PCR; TCRdb has only the in-frame clones, and not every one. The sample lists approximately 79,000 clones; roughly 90% were seen once. Comment on this clone: Its antigen is unknown.

This receptor was identified in a person aged 18 to 69 in good health. Sequencing was done on a sample of blood. This sequence joins TRBV6-8 and TRBJ1-2, with 10 positions matching TRBD1. CDR3 in amino acids: CASSYSRDRGYPPLLRTF. The CDR3 DNA reads TGTGCCAGCAGTTACTCTCGGGACAGGGGTTACCCCCCCCTGTTACGCACCTTC.